Included here is one T cell receptor (beta chain) sequence, with context. The germline gives CDR1 SGHRS, CDR2 YFSETQ. The CDR3 runs 17 residues. Trimming cost V 4 bases and J 5 bases, with 24 bases left between them. Treatment given: over 15 received Ad26.COV2.S at low or high dose, single or two shots; about five received placebo; per-sample allocation not given. Sampling was performed 63 days after the first vaccine or placebo injection. Profiled with immunoSEQ multiplex PCR; TCRdb holds only in-frame clones, not every one. The table includes about 280,000 clones, around 87% detected once. This sample is drawn from a study of Ad26.COV2.S vaccination and SARS-CoV-2 variants. On the study more broadly: This donor came from the COV1001 trial of Ad26.COV2.S. Each vaccinee took Ad26.COV2.S intramuscularly, once or twice 56 days apart.

The clonotype was recovered from a person aged 18-60 years who received the Ad26.COV2.S COVID-19 vaccine or a placebo. The V gene is TRBV5-1, the J gene TRBJ2-5; tentative D call: TRBD1 (6 bases). Sequencing used peripheral blood, obtained in a trial of Ad26.COV2.S vaccine versus placebo. Written as DNA, the CDR3 is TGCGCCAGCAGCGCCGGGACAACCCTTATGGAAGTGGAGACCCAGTACTTC. Protein sequence: CASSAGTTLMEVETQYF.